This is a list of T cell receptor beta chains from one sample in a study of shared clonotypes between healthy human individuals. Clones were sequenced by immunoSEQ multiplex PCR, and TCRdb holds only the in-frame ones, with some missing. This sample has over a million clones; around 78% occur once, and the top ten carry roughly 0.62%. The sequencing sample was made of memory CD4+ T cells from PBMCs. The receptors here all came from a young man in good health. Some clones in this sample may be carry-over from other donors' samples. Each CDR3 is given with its conserved first and last residue. Fields, in order: CDR3 protein, CDR3 DNA, clone size, V gene, J gene, D gene. A D gene is named only where the DNA matches it firmly. Clone sizes are given selectively: once, few, many, or a class where the clone is expanded.

CAWRQGRTGELFF	TGTGCCTGGAGACAGGGTCGGACCGGGGAGCTGTTTTTT	NA	TRBV30	TRBJ2-2	NA
CASSLGPRGRGEQYF	TGTGCCAGCAGCTTAGGCCCCAGGGGGCGGGGGGAGCAGTACTTC	NA	TRBV13	TRBJ2-7	NA
CASSLWLRPGNTGELFF	TGCGCCAGCAGCTTGTGGTTGCGGCCAGGGAACACCGGGGAGCTGTTTTTT	NA	TRBV5-1	TRBJ2-2	NA
CASSVGTTSYEQYF	TGTGCCAGCAGCGTGGGGACTACCTCCTACGAGCAGTACTTC	once	TRBV9	TRBJ2-7	TRBD2
CASSATDRADTQYF	TGTGCCAGCAGTGCCACAGACAGGGCCGATACGCAGTATTTT	once	TRBV27	TRBJ2-3	TRBD1
CASGRITYEQYF	TGTGCCAGCGGCAGGATAACCTACGAGCAGTACTTC	many	TRBV14	TRBJ2-7	NA
CASSLSAGLTYEQYF	TGCGCCAGCAGCTTGTCCGCCGGACTAACCTACGAGCAGTACTTC	few	TRBV5-1	TRBJ2-7	NA
CASSEGARGTEAFF	TGTGCCAGCAGCGAGGGGGCGAGGGGCACTGAAGCTTTCTTT	NA	TRBV9	TRBJ1-1	TRBD1
CASSQDHLREAYEQYF	TGCGCCAGCAGCCAAGACCATCTGCGGGAGGCCTACGAGCAGTACTTC	NA	TRBV4-3	TRBJ2-7	TRBD2
CASSWGRANTEAFF	TGTGCCAGCAGCTGGGGACGGGCGAACACTGAAGCTTTCTTT	NA	TRBV11-2	TRBJ1-1	NA
CASSPDRGEYF	TGTGCCAGCAGCCCTGACAGGGGGGAGTATTTT	NA	TRBV5-4	TRBJ2-3	TRBD1
CASSNNRGISYGYTF	TGTGCCAGCTCAAATAACAGGGGGATTAGCTATGGCTACACCTTC	NA	TRBV28	TRBJ1-2	TRBD1
CSVDTDWRRETQYF	TGCAGCGTCGATACCGACTGGCGGAGGGAGACCCAGTACTTC	NA	TRBV29-1	TRBJ2-5	NA
CASSSDLAGPEGEQYF	TGTGCCAGCAGTTCGGACCTAGCGGGCCCCGAGGGCGAGCAGTACTTC	NA	TRBV6-9	TRBJ2-7	TRBD2
CASSSRDWGSYEQYF	TGTGCCAGCAGCTCCCGGGACTGGGGGTCCTACGAGCAGTACTTC	NA	TRBV7-2	TRBJ2-7	NA
CASSIGQGRAKNIQYF	TGTGCCAGTAGTATTGGACAGGGAAGGGCCAAAAACATTCAGTACTTC	few	TRBV19	TRBJ2-4	TRBD1
CASSVESGANVLTF	TGTGCCAGCAGTGTGGAGTCTGGGGCCAACGTCCTGACTTTC	NA	TRBV2	TRBJ2-6	NA
CASSRTGEGGQPQHF	TGTGCCAGCAGCCGGACAGGGGAAGGGGGGCAGCCCCAGCATTTT	NA	TRBV28	TRBJ1-5	TRBD1
CASSLGDTQYF	TGTGCCAGCAGTTTGGGAGATACGCAGTATTTT	many	TRBV27	TRBJ2-3	NA
CASSPPAQGGDTQYF	TGTGCCAGCTCACCACCGGCGCAGGGAGGGGATACGCAGTATTTT	NA	TRBV18	TRBJ2-3	TRBD2